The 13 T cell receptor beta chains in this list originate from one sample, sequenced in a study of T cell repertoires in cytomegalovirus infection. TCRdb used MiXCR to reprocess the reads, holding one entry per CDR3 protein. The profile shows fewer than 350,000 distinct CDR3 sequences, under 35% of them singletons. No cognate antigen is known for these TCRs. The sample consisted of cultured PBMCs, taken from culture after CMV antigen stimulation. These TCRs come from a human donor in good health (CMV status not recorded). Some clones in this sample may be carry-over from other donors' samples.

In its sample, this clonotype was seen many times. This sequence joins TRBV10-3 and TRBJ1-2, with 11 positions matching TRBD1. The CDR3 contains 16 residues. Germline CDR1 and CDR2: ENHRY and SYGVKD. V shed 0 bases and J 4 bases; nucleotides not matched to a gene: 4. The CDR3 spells CAISESGQGAGYGYTF. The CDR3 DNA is TGTGCCATCAGTGAGTCCGGACAGGGGGCTGGCTATGGCTACACCTTC.

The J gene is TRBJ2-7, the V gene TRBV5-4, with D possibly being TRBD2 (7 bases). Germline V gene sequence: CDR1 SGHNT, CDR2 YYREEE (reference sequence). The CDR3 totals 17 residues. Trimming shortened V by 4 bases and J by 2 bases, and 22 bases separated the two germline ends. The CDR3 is CASSLPPGGGSTYEQYF. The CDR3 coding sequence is TGTGCCAGCAGCCTACCACCGGGCGGGGGCTCTACCTACGAGCAGTACTTC.

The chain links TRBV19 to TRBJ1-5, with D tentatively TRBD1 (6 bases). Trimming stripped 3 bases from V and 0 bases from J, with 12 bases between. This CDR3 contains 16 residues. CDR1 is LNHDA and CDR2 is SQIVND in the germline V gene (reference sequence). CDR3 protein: CASSIWGAASNQPQHF. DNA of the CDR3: TGTGCCAGTAGTATCTGGGGGGCGGCTAGCAATCAGCCCCAGCATTTT.

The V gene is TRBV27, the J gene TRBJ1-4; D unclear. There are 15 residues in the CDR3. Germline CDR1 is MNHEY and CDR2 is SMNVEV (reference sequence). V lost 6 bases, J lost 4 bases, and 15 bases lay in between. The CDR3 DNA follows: TGTGCCAGCAGGACCCTACTGGAGAATAATGAAAAACTGTTTTTT. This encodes CASRTLLENNEKLFF.

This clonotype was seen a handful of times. The CDR3, as DNA: TGCGCCAGCAGCTTGAGGGGAGAAGCCTACGAGCAGTACTTC. This gives the protein CASSLRGEAYEQYF. This chain links TRBV5-1 with TRBJ2-7; D may be TRBD1 or TRBD2 (5 bases each). Germline loops: CDR1 SGHRS, CDR2 YFSETQ. This CDR3 contains 14 residues. Trimming stripped 1 base from V and 2 bases from J, with 10 bases between.

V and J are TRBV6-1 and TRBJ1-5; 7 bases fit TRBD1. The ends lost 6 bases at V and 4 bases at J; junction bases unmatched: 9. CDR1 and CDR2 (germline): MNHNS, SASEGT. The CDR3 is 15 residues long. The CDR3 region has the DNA TGTGCCAGCAGACCCTCAGGGGGAACGAATCAGCCCCAGCATTTT. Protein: CASRPSGGTNQPQHF.

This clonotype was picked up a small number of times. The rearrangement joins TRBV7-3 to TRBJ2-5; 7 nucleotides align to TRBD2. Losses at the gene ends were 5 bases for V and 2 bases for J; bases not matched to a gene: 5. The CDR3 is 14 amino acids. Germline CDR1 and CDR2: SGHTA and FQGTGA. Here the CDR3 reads CASSGGAGQETQYF. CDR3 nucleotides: TGTGCCAGCAGCGGGGGAGCGGGGCAAGAGACCCAGTACTTC.

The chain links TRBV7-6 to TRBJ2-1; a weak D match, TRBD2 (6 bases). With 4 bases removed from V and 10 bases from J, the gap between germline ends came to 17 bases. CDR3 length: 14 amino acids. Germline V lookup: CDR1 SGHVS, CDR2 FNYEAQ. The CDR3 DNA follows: TGTGCCAGCAGCTCGGGATGGGGGGATTCCGAGCAGTTCTTC. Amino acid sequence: CASSSGWGDSEQFF.

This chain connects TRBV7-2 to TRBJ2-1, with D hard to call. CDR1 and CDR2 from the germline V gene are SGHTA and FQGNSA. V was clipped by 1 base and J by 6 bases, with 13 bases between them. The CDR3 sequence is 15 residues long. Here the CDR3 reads CASSLGDRHSNEQFF. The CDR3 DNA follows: TGTGCCAGCAGCTTAGGAGATAGACACTCCAATGAGCAGTTCTTC.

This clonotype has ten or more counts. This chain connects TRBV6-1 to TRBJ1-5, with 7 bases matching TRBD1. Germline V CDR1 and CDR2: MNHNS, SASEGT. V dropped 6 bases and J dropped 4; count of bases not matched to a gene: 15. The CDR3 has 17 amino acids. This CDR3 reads CASSPRPSRDSNQPQHF. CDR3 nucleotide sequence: TGTGCCAGCAGCCCCAGACCGTCCCGGGACAGTAATCAGCCCCAGCATTTT.

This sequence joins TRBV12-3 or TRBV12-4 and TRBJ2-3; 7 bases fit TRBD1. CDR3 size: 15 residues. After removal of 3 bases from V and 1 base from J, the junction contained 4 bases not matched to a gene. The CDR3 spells CASSFGDSGTDTQYF. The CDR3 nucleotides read TGTGCCAGCAGTTTTGGGGACAGCGGCACAGATACGCAGTATTTT.

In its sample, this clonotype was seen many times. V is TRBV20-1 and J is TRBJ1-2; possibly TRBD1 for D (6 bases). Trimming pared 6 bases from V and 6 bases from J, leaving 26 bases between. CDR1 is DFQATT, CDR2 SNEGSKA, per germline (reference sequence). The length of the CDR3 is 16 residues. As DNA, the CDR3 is TGCAGTGCGGGCAGGAGGGTGGGCAGGGGAGGGCATGGCTACACCTTC. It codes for CSAGRRVGRGGHGYTF.

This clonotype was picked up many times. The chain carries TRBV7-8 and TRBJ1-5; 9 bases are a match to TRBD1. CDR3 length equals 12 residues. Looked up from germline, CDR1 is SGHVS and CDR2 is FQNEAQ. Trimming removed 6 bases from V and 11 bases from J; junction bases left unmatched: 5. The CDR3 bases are TGTGCCAGCAGTCGGGACAGGGAAGCCCAGCATTTT. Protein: CASSRDREAQHF. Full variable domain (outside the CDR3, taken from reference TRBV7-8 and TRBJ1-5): GAGVSQSPRYKVAKRGQDVALRCDPISGHVSLFWYQQALGQGPEFLTYFQNEAQLDKSGLPSDRFFAERPEGSVSTLKIQRTQQEDSAVYLCASSRDREAQHFGDGTRLSIL.